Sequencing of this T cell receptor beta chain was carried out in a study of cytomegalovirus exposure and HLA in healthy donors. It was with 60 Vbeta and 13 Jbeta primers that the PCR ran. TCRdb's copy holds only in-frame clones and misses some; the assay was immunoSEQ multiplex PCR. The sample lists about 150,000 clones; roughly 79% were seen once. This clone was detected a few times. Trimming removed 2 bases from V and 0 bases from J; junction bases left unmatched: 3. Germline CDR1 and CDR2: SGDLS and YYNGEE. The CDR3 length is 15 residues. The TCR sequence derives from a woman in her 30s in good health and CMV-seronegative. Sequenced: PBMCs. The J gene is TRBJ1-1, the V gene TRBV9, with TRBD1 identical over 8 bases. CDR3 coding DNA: TGTGCCAGCAGCGTCAACAGGGGGGTGAACACTGAAGCTTTCTTT. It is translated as CASSVNRGVNTEAFF.